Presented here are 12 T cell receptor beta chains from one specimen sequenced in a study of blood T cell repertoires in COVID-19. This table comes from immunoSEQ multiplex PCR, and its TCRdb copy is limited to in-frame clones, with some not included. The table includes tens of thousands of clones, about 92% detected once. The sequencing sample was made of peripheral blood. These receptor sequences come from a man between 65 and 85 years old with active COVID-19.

CDR3 residues: CATSRDGQGNSNQPQHF. CDR3 sequence (DNA): TGTGCCACCAGCAGAGATGGACAGGGGAATAGCAATCAGCCCCAGCATTTT. This rearrangement joins TRBV15 to TRBJ1-5; 9 bases are a match to TRBD1. The CDR3 covers 17 residues. CDR1 LNHNV and CDR2 YYDKDF come from the germline V gene (reference sequence). Trimming cost V 0 bases and J 0 bases; bases outside gene matches: 3. Filled out from reference TRBV15 and TRBJ1-5, the complete variable domain reads DAMVIQNPRYQVTQFGKPVTLSCSQTLNHNVMYWYQQKSSQAPKLLFHYYDKDFNNEADTPDNFQSRRPNTSFCFLDIRSPGLGDTAMYLCATSRDGQGNSNQPQHFGDGTRLSIL.

CDR3 in amino acids: CASSVVPSSYNEQFF. The CDR3 coding sequence is TGTGCCAGCAGCGTAGTTCCTAGCTCCTACAATGAGCAGTTCTTC. The chain couples TRBV9 to TRBJ2-1; D remains unclear. Between the trimmed V and J ends, which lost 0 bases and 0 bases, there was a span of 7 bases. Germline CDR1 is SGDLS and CDR2 is YYNGEE. There are 15 residues in the CDR3.

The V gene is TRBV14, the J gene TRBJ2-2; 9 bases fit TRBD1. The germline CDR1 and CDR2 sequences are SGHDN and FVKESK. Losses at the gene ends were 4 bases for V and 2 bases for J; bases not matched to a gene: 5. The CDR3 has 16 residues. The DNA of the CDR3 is TGTGCCAGCAGCCGATGGACAGGGGTAAACACCGGGGAGCTGTTTTTT. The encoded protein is CASSRWTGVNTGELFF.

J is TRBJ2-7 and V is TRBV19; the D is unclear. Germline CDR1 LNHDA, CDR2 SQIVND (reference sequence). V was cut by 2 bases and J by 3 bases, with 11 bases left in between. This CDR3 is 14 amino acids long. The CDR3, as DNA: TGTGCCAGTAGTATATCGGCAGGCCGCTACGAGCAGTACTTC. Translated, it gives CASSISAGRYEQYF.

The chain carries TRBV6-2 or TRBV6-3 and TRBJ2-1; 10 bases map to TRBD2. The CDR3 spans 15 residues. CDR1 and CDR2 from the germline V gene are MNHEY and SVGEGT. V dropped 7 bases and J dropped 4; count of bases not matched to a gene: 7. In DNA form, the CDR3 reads TGTGCCAGCACCCCAGGACTAGCGGAGTACAATGAGCAGTTCTTC. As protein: CASTPGLAEYNEQFF.

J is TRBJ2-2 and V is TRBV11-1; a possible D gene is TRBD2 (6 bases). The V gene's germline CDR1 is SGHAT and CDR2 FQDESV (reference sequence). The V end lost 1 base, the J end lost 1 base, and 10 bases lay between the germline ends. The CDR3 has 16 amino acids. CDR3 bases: TGTGCCAGCAGCTTAGGAGCCGGGGGGAACACCGGGGAGCTGTTTTTT. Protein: CASSLGAGGNTGELFF. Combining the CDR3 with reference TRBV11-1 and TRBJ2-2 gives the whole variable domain EAEVAQSPRYKITEKSQAVAFWCDPISGHATLYWYRQILGQGPELLVQFQDESVVDDSQLPKDRFSAERLKGVDSTLKIQPAELGDSAMYLCASSLGAGGNTGELFFGEGSRLTVL.

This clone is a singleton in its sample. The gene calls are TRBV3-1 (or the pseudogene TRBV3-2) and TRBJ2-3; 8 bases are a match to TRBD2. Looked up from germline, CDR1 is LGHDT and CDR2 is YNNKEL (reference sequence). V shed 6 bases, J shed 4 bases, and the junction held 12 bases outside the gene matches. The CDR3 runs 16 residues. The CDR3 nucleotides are TGTGCCAGCAGTACCCCGGGACTAGAAGGGCCAGATACGCAGTATTTT. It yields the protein CASSTPGLEGPDTQYF.

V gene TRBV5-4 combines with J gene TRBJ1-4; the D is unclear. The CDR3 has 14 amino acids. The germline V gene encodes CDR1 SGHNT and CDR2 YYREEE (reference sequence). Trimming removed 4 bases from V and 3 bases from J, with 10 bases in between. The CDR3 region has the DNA TGTGCCAGCAGCCGCGGTGCGGCTAATGAAAAACTGTTTTTT. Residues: CASSRGAANEKLFF.

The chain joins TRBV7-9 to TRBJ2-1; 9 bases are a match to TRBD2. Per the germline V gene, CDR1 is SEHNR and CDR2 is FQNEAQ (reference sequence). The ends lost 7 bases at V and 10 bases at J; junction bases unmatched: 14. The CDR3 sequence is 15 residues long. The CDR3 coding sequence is TGTGCCAGCAACTTTGTGGGTAGCGGGAGTTCGGAGCAGTTCTTC. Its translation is CASNFVGSGSSEQFF.

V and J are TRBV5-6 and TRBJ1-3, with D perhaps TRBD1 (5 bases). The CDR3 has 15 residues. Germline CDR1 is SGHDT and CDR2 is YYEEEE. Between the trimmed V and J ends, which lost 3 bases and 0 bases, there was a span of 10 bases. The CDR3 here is CASSSVGGSGNTIYF. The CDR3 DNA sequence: TGTGCCAGCAGCTCGGTCGGGGGCTCTGGAAACACCATATATTTT.

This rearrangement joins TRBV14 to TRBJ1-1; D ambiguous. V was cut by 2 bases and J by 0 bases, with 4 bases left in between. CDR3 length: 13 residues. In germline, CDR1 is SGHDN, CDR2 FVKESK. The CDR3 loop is CASSQQMNTEAFF. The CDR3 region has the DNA TGTGCCAGCAGCCAACAGATGAACACTGAAGCTTTCTTT.

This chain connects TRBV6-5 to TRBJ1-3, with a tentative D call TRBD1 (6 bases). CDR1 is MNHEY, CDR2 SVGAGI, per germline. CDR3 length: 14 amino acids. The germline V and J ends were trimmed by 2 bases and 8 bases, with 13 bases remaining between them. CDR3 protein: CASSYGRGIDTIYF. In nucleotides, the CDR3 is TGTGCCAGCAGTTACGGCAGGGGAATAGACACCATATATTTT.